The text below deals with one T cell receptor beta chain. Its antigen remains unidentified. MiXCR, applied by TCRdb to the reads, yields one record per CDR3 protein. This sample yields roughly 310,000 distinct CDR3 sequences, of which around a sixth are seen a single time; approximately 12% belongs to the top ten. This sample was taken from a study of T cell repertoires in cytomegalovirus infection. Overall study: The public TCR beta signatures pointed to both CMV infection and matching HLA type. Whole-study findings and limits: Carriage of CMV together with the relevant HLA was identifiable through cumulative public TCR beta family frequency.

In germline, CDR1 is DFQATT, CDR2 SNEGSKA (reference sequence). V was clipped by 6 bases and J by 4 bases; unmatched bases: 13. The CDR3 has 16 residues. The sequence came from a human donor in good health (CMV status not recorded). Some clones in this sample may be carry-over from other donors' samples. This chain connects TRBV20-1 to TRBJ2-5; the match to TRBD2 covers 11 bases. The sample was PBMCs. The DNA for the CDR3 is TGCAGTGCACGCCACCGACTAGCGGGGAGGAGAGAGACCCAGTACTTC. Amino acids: CSARHRLAGRRETQYF.